This T cell receptor (beta chain) was captured by sequencing in a study of blood T cell repertoires in COVID-19. Study information: PBMCs, B-cell-depleted T cells, or T cells were the source of the cDNA or gDNA that made up the material.

Original handling: Amplification with reference gene primers provided the estimates of nucleated cell counts. Profiled with immunoSEQ multiplex PCR; TCRdb holds only in-frame clones, not every one. V and J calls and clone size are given by that table; D and trimming were obtained from the DNA. The profile shows about 220,000 clones, approximately 86% of them singletons. Comment on this clone: Different DNA sequences within this sample yield the same CDR3.

This CDR3 contains 13 residues. Germline CDR1 and CDR2: LGHDT and YNNKEL (reference sequence). The V and J ends lost 4 bases and 7 bases respectively, with 11 bases between them. This chain joins TRBV3-1 (or the pseudogene TRBV3-2) and TRBJ2-1, with D unclear. Sequencing input: peripheral blood. The source is a woman older than 75 with acute or convalescent COVID-19. The DNA for the CDR3 is TGTGCCAGCAGCCTTTTGAACTCGAATGAGCAGTTCTTC. This gives the protein CASSLLNSNEQFF.